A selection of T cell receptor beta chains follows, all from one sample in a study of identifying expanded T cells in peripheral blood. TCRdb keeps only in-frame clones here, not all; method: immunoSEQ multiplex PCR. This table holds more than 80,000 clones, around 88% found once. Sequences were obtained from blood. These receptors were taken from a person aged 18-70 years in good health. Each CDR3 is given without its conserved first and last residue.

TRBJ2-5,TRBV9,ASSVGPVAGKETQY
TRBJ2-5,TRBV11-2,ASRRSATQY
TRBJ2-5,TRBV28,ASSRDRGHQETQY
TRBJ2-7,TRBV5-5,ASSFRLSYEQY
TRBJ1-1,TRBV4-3,ASSQDQERGMATEAF
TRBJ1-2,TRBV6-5,ASSYQDRRGGYT
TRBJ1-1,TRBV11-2,ASSLGPHTNTEAF
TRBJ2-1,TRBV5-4,ASSVPGTSLREEF
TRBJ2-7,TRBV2,ASSRDRDVEQY
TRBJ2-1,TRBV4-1,ASSPGANEQF
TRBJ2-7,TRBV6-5,ASSYSVAGPYEQY
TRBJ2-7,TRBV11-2,ASSLRDRGYEQY
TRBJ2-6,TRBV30,AWNSPGANVLT
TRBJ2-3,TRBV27,ASSSGVSTRTDTQY
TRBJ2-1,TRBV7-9,ASSPRTSGGIPYNEQF
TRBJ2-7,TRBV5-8,ASSLDGGRIPYEQY
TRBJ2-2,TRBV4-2,ASSQEPGARELF
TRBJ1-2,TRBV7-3,ASSLEGNYGYT
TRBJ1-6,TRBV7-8,ASSLALQGNSPLH
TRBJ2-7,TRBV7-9,ASSPPQTGDRDYEQY
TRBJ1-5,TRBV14,ASSQDFSQPQH
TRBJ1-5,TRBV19,ASSIDSGLGPQH
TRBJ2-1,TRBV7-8,ASSLGRTGGSYNEQF
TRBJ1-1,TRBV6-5,ASSYPRQGGDTEAF
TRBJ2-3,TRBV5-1,ASSLPDSTDTQY
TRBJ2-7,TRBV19,ASSRSGGSYEQY